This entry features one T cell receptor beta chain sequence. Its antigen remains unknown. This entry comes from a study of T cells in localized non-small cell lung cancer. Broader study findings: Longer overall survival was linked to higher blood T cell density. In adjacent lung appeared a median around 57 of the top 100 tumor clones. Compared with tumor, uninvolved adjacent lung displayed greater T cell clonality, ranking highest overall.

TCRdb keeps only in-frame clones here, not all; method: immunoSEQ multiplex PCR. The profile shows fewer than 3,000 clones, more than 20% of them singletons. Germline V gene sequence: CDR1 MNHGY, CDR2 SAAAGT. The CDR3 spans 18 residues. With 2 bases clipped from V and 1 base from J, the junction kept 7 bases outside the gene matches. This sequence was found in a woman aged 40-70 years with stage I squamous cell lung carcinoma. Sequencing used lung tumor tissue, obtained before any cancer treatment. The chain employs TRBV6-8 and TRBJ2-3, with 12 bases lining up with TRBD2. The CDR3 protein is CASSYLPSGRVGTDTQYF. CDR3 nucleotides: TGTGCCAGCAGTTACCTGCCTAGCGGGAGGGTAGGCACAGATACGCAGTATTTT.